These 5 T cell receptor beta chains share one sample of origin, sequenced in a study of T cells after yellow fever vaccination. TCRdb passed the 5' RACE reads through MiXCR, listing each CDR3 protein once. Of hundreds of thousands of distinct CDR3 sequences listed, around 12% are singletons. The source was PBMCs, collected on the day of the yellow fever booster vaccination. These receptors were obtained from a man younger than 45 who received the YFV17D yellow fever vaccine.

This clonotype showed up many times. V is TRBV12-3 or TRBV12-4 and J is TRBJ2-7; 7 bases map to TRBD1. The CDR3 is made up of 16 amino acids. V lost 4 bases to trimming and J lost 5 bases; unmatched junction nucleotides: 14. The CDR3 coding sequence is TGTGCCAGCAGTTCGACAGGGAAGGGGTTTCCTAACGAGCAGTACTTC. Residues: CASSSTGKGFPNEQYF.

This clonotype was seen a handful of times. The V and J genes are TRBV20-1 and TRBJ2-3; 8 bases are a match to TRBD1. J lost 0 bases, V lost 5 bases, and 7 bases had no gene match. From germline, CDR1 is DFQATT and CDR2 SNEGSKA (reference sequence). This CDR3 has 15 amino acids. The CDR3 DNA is TGCAGTGCTCCCAGGGGGCGCCTTAGCACAGATACGCAGTATTTT. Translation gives CSAPRGRLSTDTQYF.

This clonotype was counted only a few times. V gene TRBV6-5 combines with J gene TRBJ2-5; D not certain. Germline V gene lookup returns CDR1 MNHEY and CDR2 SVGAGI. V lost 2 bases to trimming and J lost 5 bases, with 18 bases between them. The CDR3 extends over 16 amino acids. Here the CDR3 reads CASSYRSGRKRETQYF. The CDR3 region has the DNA TGTGCCAGCAGTTACCGGTCTGGTCGGAAAAGGGAGACCCAGTACTTC.

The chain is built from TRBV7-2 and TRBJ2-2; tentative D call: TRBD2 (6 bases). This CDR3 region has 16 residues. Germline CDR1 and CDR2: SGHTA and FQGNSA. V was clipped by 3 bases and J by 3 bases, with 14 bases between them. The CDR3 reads CASSFRVSGYTGELFF. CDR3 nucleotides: TGTGCCAGCAGCTTTCGTGTTAGCGGATACACCGGGGAGCTGTTTTTT.

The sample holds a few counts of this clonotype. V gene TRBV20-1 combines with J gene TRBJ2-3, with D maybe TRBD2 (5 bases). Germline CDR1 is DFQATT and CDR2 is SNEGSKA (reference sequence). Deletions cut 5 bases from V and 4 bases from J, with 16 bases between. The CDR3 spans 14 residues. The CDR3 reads CSASRPGSSDTQYF. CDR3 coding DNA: TGCAGTGCTTCCAGACCGGGATCTTCAGATACGCAGTATTTT.